A selection of T cell receptor beta chains follows, all from one sample in a study of CD8 T cells in Susac syndrome. Using its own MiXCR run on the immunoSEQ multiplex PCR reads, TCRdb lists one record per CDR3 protein. The top ten clones hold 0.082% of a sample with approximately 200,000 distinct CDR3 sequences, more than 85% of them seen once. Sequencing was carried out using CD4+ T cells from PBMCs. The receptors were gathered from a human donor with multiple sclerosis. Each CDR3 is given with its conserved first and last residue. Fields, in order: J gene, D gene, clone size, V gene, CDR3 protein, CDR3 DNA. A D gene is named only where the DNA matches it firmly. Rows give clone size only sometimes, using once, few, many, or a class for an expanded clone.

TRBJ1-2,NA,NA,TRBV7-2,CASSLSGRSAAVGF,TGTGCCAGCAGCTTATCGGGACGATCGGCGGCAGTAGGCTTC
TRBJ2-2,TRBD2,NA,TRBV4-1,CASSHQRGAGELFF,TGCGCCAGCAGCCACCAGCGGGGGGCCGGGGAGCTGTTTTTT
TRBJ1-2,NA,NA,TRBV20-1,CSASPPAGYTF,TGCAGTGCTAGCCCCCCCGCGGGCTACACCTTC
TRBJ1-6,TRBD1,NA,TRBV29-1,CSASTGGNSPLHF,TGCAGCGCCTCTACAGGGGGCAATTCACCCCTCCACTTT
TRBJ1-2,NA,NA,TRBV29-1,CSVEDRWLDGYTF,TGCAGCGTTGAAGATAGGTGGTTGGATGGCTACACCTTC
TRBJ1-6,NA,NA,TRBV4-2,CASSQDPREDSPLHF,TGTGCCAGCAGCCAAGATCCCAGGGAGGATTCACCCCTCCACTTT
TRBJ2-2,NA,NA,TRBV29-1,CSVVRQANTGELFF,TGCAGCGTTGTGCGGCAAGCGAACACCGGGGAGCTGTTTTTT
TRBJ2-5,NA,NA,TRBV23-1,CASSRAQGLQETQYF,TGCGCCAGCAGTCGAGCACAGGGACTCCAAGAGACCCAGTACTTC
TRBJ2-5,NA,NA,TRBV7-6,CASSSTPRGEETQYF,TGTGCCAGCAGCTCTACCCCGAGGGGAGAAGAGACCCAGTACTTC
TRBJ1-5,NA,NA,TRBV30,CAWSGGLGQPQHF,TGTGCCTGGAGTGGTGGGCTGGGCCAGCCCCAGCATTTT
TRBJ2-1,TRBD2,NA,TRBV29-1,CSVASGGVNEQFF,TGCAGCGTAGCTAGCGGGGGTGTCAATGAGCAGTTCTTC
TRBJ2-1,NA,NA,TRBV2,CASLQGDTYNEQFF,TGTGCCAGCCTACAGGGAGACACCTACAATGAGCAGTTCTTC
TRBJ2-7,NA,NA,TRBV7-2,CASSLGLDGMEQYF,TGTGCCAGCAGCTTAGGGCTTGACGGCATGGAGCAGTACTTC
TRBJ2-7,NA,NA,TRBV13,CASSLGFRPEIEQYF,TGTGCCAGCAGCTTAGGGTTCAGACCCGAGATCGAGCAGTACTTC
TRBJ1-1,NA,once,TRBV11-2,CASSFSGQPEAFF,TGTGCCAGCAGCTTTTCAGGACAACCTGAAGCTTTCTTT
TRBJ2-1,TRBD1,NA,TRBV14,CASSAGTGTLNEQFF,TGTGCCAGCAGTGCCGGGACAGGGACGTTGAATGAGCAGTTCTTC
TRBJ2-3,NA,NA,TRBV15,CATSRDPAPATDTQYF,TGTGCCACCAGCAGAGATCCGGCGCCAGCCACAGATACGCAGTATTTT
TRBJ2-3,TRBD2,NA,TRBV7-7,CASSPLAGPSTDTQYF,TGTGCTAGCAGCCCCTTAGCGGGGCCTAGCACAGATACGCAGTATTTT
TRBJ1-1,NA,NA,TRBV3-1,CASSYGLEEAFF,TGTGCCAGCAGTTACGGACTGGAGGAGGCTTTCTTT
TRBJ1-2,TRBD1,NA,TRBV11-2,CASSSIARTGKGYTF,TGTGCCAGCAGCTCAATAGCACGGACAGGGAAAGGCTACACCTTC
TRBJ2-1,TRBD2,NA,TRBV20-1,CSASPGLAGTYNEQFF,TGCAGTGCTAGTCCGGGACTAGCGGGGACATACAATGAGCAGTTCTTC
TRBJ2-1,NA,NA,TRBV5-1,CASSLTAESSYNEQFF,TGCGCCAGCAGCTTGACAGCGGAAAGCTCCTACAATGAGCAGTTCTTC
TRBJ2-1,TRBD2,NA,TRBV12-3/TRBV12-4,CASSLQLADNEQFF,TGTGCCAGCAGTTTGCAGCTAGCGGACAATGAGCAGTTCTTC
TRBJ1-3,NA,NA,TRBV30,CAWSTGNTIYF,TGTGCCTGGAGTACGGGAAACACCATATATTTT
TRBJ2-3,TRBD2,once,TRBV20-1,CSARVLAGTQYF,TGCAGTGCTAGGGTACTAGCGGGGACGCAGTATTTT
TRBJ2-1,TRBD2,NA,TRBV7-2,CASRPAGGHNEQFF,TGTGCCAGCCGCCCGGCGGGGGGACACAATGAGCAGTTCTTC
TRBJ2-6,NA,NA,TRBV5-4,CASSSQVISGANVLTF,TGTGCCAGCAGCTCACAGGTTATCTCTGGGGCCAACGTCCTGACTTTC
TRBJ1-2,TRBD1,NA,TRBV9,CASSGGQERSVNYGYTF,TGTGCCAGCAGCGGGGGACAGGAACGGTCAGTTAACTATGGCTACACCTTC
TRBJ2-7,NA,NA,TRBV7-8,CASSLISGYGDYEQYF,TGTGCCAGCAGCTTGATTTCGGGCTACGGGGATTACGAGCAGTACTTC
TRBJ1-2,NA,NA,TRBV12-3/TRBV12-4,CASSWGAAWTF,TGTGCCAGCAGTTGGGGGGCCGCGTGGACCTTC
TRBJ1-1,NA,NA,TRBV7-2,CASSVVTGREKAFF,TGTGCCAGCAGTGTGGTGACAGGCCGGGAGAAAGCTTTCTTT
TRBJ1-5,NA,few,TRBV7-3,CASSFDSNQPQHF,TGTGCCAGCAGTTTTGATAGCAATCAGCCCCAGCATTTT
TRBJ1-1,NA,NA,TRBV12-3/TRBV12-4,CASSPDLMNTEAFF,TGTGCCAGCAGTCCGGATCTAATGAACACTGAAGCTTTCTTT
TRBJ2-5,NA,NA,TRBV9,CASSEGIWETQYF,TGTGCCAGCAGCGAGGGTATTTGGGAGACCCAGTACTTC
TRBJ2-5,NA,NA,TRBV2,CASSGKGETQYF,TGTGCCAGCAGTGGTAAGGGGGAGACCCAGTACTTC
TRBJ1-5,TRBD1,once,TRBV29-1,CSVGQGDGQPQHF,TGCAGCGTGGGACAGGGCGACGGTCAGCCCCAGCATTTT
TRBJ2-7,NA,once,TRBV27,CASSRLGPTYEQYF,TGTGCCAGCAGCCGACTCGGGCCGACATACGAGCAGTACTTC
TRBJ2-1,NA,NA,TRBV27,CASSWSEYNEQFF,TGTGCCAGCAGCTGGTCCGAGTACAATGAGCAGTTCTTC
TRBJ1-1,NA,NA,TRBV30,CAWSVGSRTEAFF,TGTGCCTGGAGTGTCGGCAGTCGCACTGAAGCTTTCTTT
TRBJ2-7,TRBD1,NA,TRBV6-1,CASSVRQGEQYF,TGTGCCAGCAGTGTTCGACAGGGCGAGCAGTACTTC